The TCR beta chain described here comes from a study of neurological immune-mediated disorders. Study summary: Secondary progressive cases numbered 3 among the roughly 34 multiple sclerosis patients, while the other 31 were relapsing-remitting. Whole-study results and caveats: None of the CDR3 amino acid sequences found in expanded clones was shared across subjects. This suggests that the TCR-beta repertoires were private in all groups. HTLV-1-associated myelopathy displayed the greatest TCR clonal expansion, and multiple sclerosis exhibited the smallest, lower than that of healthy controls.

Synthesis of cDNA was accomplished via 5'RACE employing 10-nucleotide random UMIs. TCRdb passed the 5' RACE reads through MiXCR, listing each CDR3 protein once. The table lists 85,000 to 90,000 distinct CDR3 sequences, around 3.5% of them singletons. This clonotype has at least ten counts. The antigen is unknown. This sequence originates from a woman between 50 and 59 years old with multiple sclerosis. Sequencing was carried out using PBMCs.

The CDR3 DNA reads as TGTGCCAGCAGTTACACTAGCGGGGGTGTCTACAATGAGCAGTTCTTC. It yields the protein CASSYTSGGVYNEQFF. V is TRBV6-2 or TRBV6-3 and J is TRBJ2-1, with TRBD2 matching over 11 bases. The CDR3 loop spans 16 amino acids. Germline lookup yields CDR1 MNHEY and CDR2 SVGEGT. V trimming: 2 bases; J trimming: 3 bases; junction bases outside the gene matches: 3.